This T cell receptor (beta chain) was profiled in a study of shared clonotypes between healthy human individuals. In the sorted-subset replicate PCRs, around 200 ng DNA, around 30,000 T cell genomes, was used. The method was immunoSEQ multiplex PCR; TCRdb's version includes in-frame clones alone and lacks a portion of them. The repertoire holds fewer than 1.8 million clones, with 98% to 99% as singletons. Germline CDR1 is DFQATT and CDR2 is SNEGSKA (reference sequence). With 4 bases removed from V and 11 bases from J, the gap between germline ends came to 11 bases. The CDR3 is made up of 10 amino acids.

This chain uses TRBV20-1 with TRBJ1-1, with D possibly matching TRBD1 (6 bases). Material: naive CD4+ T cells sorted from blood. Regarding subset: CD45RA+ positively selected. This receptor was taken from a man aged 25-40 years in good health. The CDR3 sequence: CSATAGEAFF. In DNA, the CDR3 is TGCAGTGCTACAGCAGGGGAGGCTTTCTTT.